This T cell receptor beta chain was retrieved from a study of shared clonotypes between healthy human individuals. Findings of the study overall: Clonotypes that were shared across a few donors made up around 4.6% of naive CD4 clonotypes. Depth was large, yet rarefaction showed that sorted-subset sequencing was incomplete.

Original processing notes: Filtering differed because ImmunoSEQ produced junction-only sequences that carried no quality scores. The method was immunoSEQ multiplex PCR; TCRdb's version includes in-frame clones alone and lacks a portion of them. Clonal size and the V and J genes are those of that table, whereas D and trimming came from the DNA. The sample lists hundreds of thousands of clones; about 91% were seen once. As concerns this clone: Its antigen is unknown.

Naive-designated CD8 cells lacked CD45RO, were positively enriched for CCR7, and omitted terminally differentiated effector memory CD45RA+ cells. Participating donors were healthy, HIV-negative adults free of recent acute infections or vaccinations. The length of the CDR3 is 14 residues. Germline-derived CDR1 and CDR2 are SEHNR and FQNEAQ (reference sequence). Trimming pared 0 bases from V and 3 bases from J, leaving 9 bases between. This TCR came from a man younger than 40 in good health. This chain joins TRBV7-9 and TRBJ2-7; D perhaps matches TRBD2 (5 bases). Sequenced input: naive CD8+ T cells sorted from blood. The CDR3 DNA sequence: TGTGCCAGCAGCTTAGCAGTGACTAACTACGAGCAGTACTTC. Translation: CASSLAVTNYEQYF.